The TCR beta chain described here comes from a study of blood T cell repertoires in COVID-19 (dated by TCRdb to about 2020). Describing the broader study: Samples covering the acute and convalescent phases of COVID-19 were provided by collaborators in the United States, Italy and Spain. The material from the prospective study consisted of cDNA or gDNA derived from T cells, B-cell-depleted T cells, or PBMCs. The dataset comprised deeply sampled blood TCRbeta repertoires from subjects exposed to, actively infected with, or recovered from COVID-19. The repertoires were made available in a free public database intended to serve as a resource for research on the immune response to SARS-CoV-2. The samples were drawn from the first 160 participants of the ongoing ImmuneRACE study and from 1,254 subjects provided by 6 global collaborators. The sample metadata nearly always contained a de-identified subject ID, COVID-19 status, age in years and sex. Where available, HLA class I and class II types were obtained from metadata supplied by the sample provider rather than from assay-based typing. General findings and caveats noted by the study authors: The quantity of clinical and demographic metadata differed by source and by participant and was supplied without curation.

Reading from cysteine to phenylalanine, the CDR3 counts 17 amino acids. Here the CDR3 DNA is all that survives: 51 bases in frame from base 1. CDR1 and CDR2 are read off the germline V gene as SGHRS and YFSETQ. The junction shows trimming of 4 bases on V and 2 bases on J, and the gene matches do not reach 12 bases of it. The immunoSEQ Assay, a bias-controlled multiplex PCR, was used to amplify TCRbeta CDR3 regions from genomic DNA. Regarding the original processing steps: The number of nucleated cells in each sample was estimated by amplification of reference gene primers within the assay. To quantify the absolute abundance of each unique TCRbeta CDR3 rearrangement, sequence reads were collapsed and filtered. For each sample, productive Simpson clonality was calculated by taking the square root of Simpson's diversity index across productive rearrangements. The immuneACCESS repertoire file appears here via TCRdb, limited to in-frame rearrangements. These files lack a portion of the clones; in checked studies, under half of the deficit traces to unresolved V genes, and the cause of the others is not known. V and J calls and clone size are copied from that table; D and trimming were computed from the DNA. Present in this sample are more than 200,000 clones, roughly 87% of which were seen just once. Clones ranked in the top ten supply roughly 3% of the sample.

Collaborating institutions collected whole blood in K2EDTA tubes following their own protocols. For TCRbeta analysis, collaborator samples were shipped as frozen whole blood, as isolated PBMCs, or as DNA extracted from either sample type. A remark on this clone: The antigen this receptor binds is unknown. No per-base quality is available; no much larger clone lies one base away.

Sequencing used peripheral blood. This TCR came from a man between 18 and 35 years old with active or convalescent COVID-19. The rearrangement joined TRBV5-1 to TRBJ2-5, and 9 junctional nucleotides match TRBD2. DNA sequence: TGCGCCAGCAGCGCCCAGCATAGCGGGGGACCTCAAGAGACCCAGTACTTC. This is translated as CASSAQHSGGPQETQYF.